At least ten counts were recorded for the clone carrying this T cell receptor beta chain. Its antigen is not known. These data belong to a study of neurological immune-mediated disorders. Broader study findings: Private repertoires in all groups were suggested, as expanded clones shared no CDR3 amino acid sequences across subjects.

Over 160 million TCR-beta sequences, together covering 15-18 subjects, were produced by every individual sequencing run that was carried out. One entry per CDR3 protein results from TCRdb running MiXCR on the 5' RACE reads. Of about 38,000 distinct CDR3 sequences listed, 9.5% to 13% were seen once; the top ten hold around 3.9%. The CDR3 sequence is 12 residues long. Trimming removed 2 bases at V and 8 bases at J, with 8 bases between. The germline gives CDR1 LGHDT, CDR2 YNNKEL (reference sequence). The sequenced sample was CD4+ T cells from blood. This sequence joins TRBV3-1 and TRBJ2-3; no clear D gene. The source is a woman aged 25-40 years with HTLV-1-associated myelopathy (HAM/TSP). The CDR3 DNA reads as TGTGCCAGCAGCCAATGGGAAGGTACGCAGTATTTT. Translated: CASSQWEGTQYF.